This T cell receptor beta chain was sequenced for a study of identical twins. A single record per CDR3 protein comes from TCRdb applying MiXCR to the 5' RACE reads. The repertoire holds about 1.7 million distinct CDR3 sequences, around 33% seen once, with about 0.27% in the top ten. This CDR3 is built from 16 residues. Germline V lookup: CDR1 SGHAT, CDR2 FQNNGV. V lost 1 base, J lost 0 bases, and 10 bases lay in between. Donors were all healthy Caucasians. Comment on this clonotype: Antigen unknown.

Notes on the study in general: With abundant cord blood beta clonotypes, insertions were fewer; memory repertoires showed no such pattern. An excess of low generation probability was shown by twin-shared out-of-frame alpha sequences.

Sequenced: cord blood. V usage is TRBV11-2 and J usage is TRBJ2-1; D unclear. The sequence came from a newborn girl in good health. CDR3 coding DNA: TGTGCCAGCAGCTTAGTAGGCGAATCCTCCTACAATGAGCAGTTCTTC. It codes for CASSLVGESSYNEQFF.